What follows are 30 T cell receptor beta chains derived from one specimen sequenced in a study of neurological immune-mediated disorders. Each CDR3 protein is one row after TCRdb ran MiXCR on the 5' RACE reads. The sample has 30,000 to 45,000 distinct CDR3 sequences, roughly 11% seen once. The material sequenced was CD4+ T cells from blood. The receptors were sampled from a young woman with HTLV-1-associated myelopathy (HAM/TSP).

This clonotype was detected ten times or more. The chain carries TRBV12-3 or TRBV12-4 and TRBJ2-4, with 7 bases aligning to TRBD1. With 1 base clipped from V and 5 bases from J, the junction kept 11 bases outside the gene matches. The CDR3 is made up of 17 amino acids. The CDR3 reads CASSLGPAGGIENIQYF. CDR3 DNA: TGTGCCAGCAGTTTAGGTCCTGCAGGGGGTATCGAAAACATTCAGTACTTC.

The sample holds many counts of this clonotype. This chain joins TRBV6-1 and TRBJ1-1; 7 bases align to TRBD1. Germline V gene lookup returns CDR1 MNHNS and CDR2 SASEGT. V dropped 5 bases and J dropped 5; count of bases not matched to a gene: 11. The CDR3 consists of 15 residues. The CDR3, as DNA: TGTGCCAGCAGTCCGACAACAGGGGTCGGGACTGAAGCTTTCTTT. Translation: CASSPTTGVGTEAFF.

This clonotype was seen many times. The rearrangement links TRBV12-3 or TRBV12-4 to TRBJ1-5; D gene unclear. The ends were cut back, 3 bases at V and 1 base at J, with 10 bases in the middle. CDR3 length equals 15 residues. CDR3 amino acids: CASSLGLTSNQPQHF. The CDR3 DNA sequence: TGTGCCAGCAGTTTGGGCCTAACAAGCAATCAGCCCCAGCATTTT.

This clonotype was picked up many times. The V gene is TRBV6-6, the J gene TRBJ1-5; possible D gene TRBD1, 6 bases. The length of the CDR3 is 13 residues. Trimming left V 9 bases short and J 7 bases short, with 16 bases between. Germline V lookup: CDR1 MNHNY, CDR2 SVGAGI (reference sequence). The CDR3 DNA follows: TGTGCCAGTTTTAACAGGGAGTCCCAGCCCCAGCATTTT. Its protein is CASFNRESQPQHF.

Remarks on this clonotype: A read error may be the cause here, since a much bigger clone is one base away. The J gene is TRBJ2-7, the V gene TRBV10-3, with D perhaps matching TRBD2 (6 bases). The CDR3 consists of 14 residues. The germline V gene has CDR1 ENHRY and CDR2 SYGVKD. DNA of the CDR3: TGTGCCTCAACCATCGGGGGTTCATCCTACGATCAGTACTTC. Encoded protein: CASTIGGSSYDQYF.

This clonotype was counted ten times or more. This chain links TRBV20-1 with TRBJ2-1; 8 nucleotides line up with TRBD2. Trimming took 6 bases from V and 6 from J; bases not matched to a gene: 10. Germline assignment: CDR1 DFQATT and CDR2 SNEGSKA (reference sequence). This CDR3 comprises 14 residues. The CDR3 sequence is CSALTPGGANEQFF. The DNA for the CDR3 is TGCAGTGCCCTAACGCCGGGGGGGGCCAATGAGCAGTTCTTC.

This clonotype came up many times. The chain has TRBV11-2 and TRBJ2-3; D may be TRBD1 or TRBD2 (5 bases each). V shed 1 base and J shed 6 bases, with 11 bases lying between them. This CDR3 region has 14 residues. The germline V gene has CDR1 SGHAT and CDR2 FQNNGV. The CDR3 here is CASSLGGARDTQYF. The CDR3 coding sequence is TGTGCCAGCAGCTTAGGAGGGGCCAGGGATACGCAGTATTTT.

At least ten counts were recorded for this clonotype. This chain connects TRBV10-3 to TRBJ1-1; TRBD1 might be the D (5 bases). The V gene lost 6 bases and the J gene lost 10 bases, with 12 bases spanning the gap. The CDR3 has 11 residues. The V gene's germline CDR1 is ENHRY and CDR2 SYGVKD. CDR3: CAISGSGVAFF. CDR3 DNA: TGTGCCATCAGCGGTTCGGGGGTAGCTTTCTTT.

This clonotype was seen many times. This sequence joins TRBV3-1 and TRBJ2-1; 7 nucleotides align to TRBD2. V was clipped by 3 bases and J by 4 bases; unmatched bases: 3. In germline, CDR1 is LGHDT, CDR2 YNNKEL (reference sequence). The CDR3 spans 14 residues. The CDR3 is CASSHRGLYNEQFF. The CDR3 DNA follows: TGTGCCAGCAGCCACCGGGGACTATACAATGAGCAGTTCTTC.

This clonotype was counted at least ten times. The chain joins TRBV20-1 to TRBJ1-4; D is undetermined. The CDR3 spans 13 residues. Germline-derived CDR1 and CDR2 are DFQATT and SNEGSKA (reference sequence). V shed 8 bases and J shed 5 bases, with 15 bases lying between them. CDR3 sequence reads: CSQNRIANEKLFF. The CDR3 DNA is TGCAGTCAAAACAGAATCGCGAATGAAAAACTGTTTTTT.

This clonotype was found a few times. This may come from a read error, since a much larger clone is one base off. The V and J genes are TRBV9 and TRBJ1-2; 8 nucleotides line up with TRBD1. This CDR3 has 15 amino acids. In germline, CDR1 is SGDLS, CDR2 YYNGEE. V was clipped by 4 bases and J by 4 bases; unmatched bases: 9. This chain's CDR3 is CASSLEQGAIYGYTF. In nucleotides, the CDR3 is TGTGCCAGCAGCCTCGAGCAGGGGGCTATCTATGGCTACACCTTC.

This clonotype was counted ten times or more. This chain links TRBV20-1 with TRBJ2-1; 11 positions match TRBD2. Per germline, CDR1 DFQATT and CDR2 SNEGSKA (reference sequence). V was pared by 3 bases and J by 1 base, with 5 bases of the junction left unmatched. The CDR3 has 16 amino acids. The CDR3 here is CSARPSGGWSYNEQFF. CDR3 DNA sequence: TGCAGTGCTAGGCCTAGCGGGGGGTGGTCCTACAATGAGCAGTTCTTC.

CDR3 nucleotides: TGTGCCAGCAGCTCTTTTGGGACAGACTCCTACAATGAGCAGTTCTTC. Its protein is CASSSFGTDSYNEQFF. The V call is TRBV5-6, the J call TRBJ2-1; 7 bases are a match to TRBD1. CDR3 size: 16 residues. J was trimmed by 0 bases and V by 3 bases; bases with no gene match: 6. The V gene's germline CDR1 is SGHDT and CDR2 YYEEEE.

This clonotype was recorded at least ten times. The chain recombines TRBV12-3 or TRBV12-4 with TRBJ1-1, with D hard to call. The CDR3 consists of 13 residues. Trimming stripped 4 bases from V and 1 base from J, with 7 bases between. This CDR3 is CASSWKENTEAFF. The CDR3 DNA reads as TGTGCCAGCAGTTGGAAGGAGAACACTGAAGCTTTCTTT.

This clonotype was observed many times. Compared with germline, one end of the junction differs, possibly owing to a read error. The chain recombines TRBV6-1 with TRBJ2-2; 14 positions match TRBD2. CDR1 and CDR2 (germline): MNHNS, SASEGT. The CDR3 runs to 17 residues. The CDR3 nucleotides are TGTGCCAGCAGGGAAGTGGGACTAGCGGGGGCCACCGGGGAGCTGTTTTTT. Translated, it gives CASREVGLAGATGELFF.

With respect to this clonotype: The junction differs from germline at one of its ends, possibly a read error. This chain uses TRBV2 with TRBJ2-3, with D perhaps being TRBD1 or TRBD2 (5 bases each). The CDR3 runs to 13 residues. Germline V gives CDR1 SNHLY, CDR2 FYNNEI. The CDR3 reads CASMGDEADKQYF. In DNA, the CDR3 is TGTGCCAGCATGGGGGATGAGGCAGATAAGCAGTATTTT.

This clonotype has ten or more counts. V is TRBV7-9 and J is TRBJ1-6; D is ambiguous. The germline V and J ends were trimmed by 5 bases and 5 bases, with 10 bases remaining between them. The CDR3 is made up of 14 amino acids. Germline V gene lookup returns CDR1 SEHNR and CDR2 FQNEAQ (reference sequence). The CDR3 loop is CASSLDGHNSPLHF. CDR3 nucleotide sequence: TGTGCCAGCAGCCTGGACGGGCATAATTCACCCCTCCACTTT.

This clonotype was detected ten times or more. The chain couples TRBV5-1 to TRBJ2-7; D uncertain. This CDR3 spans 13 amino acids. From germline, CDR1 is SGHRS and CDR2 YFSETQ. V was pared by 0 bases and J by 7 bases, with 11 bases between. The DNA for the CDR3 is TGCGCCAGCAGCTTGGCCTCGGCGGCGGAGCAGTACTTC. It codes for CASSLASAAEQYF. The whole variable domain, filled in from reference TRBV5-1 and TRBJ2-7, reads KAGVTQTPRYLIKTRGQQVTLSCSPISGHRSVSWYQQTPGQGLQFLFEYFSETQRNKGNFPGRFSGRQFSNSRSEMNVSTLELGDSALYLCASSLASAAEQYFGPGTRLTVT.

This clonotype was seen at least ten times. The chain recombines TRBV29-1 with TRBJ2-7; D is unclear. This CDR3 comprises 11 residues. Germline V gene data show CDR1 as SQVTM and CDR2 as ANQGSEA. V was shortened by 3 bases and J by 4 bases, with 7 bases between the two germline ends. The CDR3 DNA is TGCAGCGTTGATAAAGGATACGAGCAGTACTTC. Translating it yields CSVDKGYEQYF.

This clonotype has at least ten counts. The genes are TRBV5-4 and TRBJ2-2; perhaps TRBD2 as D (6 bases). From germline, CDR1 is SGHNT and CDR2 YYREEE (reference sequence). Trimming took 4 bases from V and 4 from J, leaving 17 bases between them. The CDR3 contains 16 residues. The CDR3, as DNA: TGTGCCAGCAGCCAGGACTACTCGCTGGGCACCGGGGAGCTGTTTTTT. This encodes CASSQDYSLGTGELFF. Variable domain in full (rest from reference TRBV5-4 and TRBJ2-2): ETGVTQSPTHLIKTRGQQVTLRCSSQSGHNTVSWYQQALGQGPQFIFQYYREEENGRGNFPPRFSGLQFPNYSSELNVNALELDDSALYLCASSQDYSLGTGELFFGEGSRLTVL.

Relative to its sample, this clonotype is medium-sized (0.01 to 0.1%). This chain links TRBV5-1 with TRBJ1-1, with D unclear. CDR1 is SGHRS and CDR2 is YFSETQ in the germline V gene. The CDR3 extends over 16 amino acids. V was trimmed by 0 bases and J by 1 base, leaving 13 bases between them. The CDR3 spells CASSLESGGPNTEAFF. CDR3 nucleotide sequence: TGCGCCAGCAGCTTGGAATCGGGAGGGCCGAACACTGAAGCTTTCTTT.

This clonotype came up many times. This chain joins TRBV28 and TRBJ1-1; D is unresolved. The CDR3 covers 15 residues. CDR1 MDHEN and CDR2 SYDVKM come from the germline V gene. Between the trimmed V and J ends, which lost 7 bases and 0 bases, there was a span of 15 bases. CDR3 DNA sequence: TGTGCCAGCATGATCGGCGCGGTGATGAACACTGAAGCTTTCTTT. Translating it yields CASMIGAVMNTEAFF.

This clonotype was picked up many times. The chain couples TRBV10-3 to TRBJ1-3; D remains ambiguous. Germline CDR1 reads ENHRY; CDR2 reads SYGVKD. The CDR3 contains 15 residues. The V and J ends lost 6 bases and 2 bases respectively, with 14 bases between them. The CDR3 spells CAIRAVTRTGNTIYF. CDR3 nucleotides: TGTGCCATCAGGGCGGTGACGAGAACTGGAAACACCATATATTTT.

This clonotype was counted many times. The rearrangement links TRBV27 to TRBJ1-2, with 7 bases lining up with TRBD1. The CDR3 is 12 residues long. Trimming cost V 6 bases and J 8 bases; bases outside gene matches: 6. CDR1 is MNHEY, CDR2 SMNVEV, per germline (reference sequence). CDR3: CASSDRDGGYTF. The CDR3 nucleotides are TGTGCCAGCAGCGACAGGGATGGAGGCTACACCTTC.

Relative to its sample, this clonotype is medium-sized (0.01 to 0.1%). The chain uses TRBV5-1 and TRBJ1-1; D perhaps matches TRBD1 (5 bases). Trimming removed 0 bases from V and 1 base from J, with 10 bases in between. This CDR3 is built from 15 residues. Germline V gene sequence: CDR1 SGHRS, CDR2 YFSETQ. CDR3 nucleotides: TGCGCCAGCAGCTTGGCGAGGACAAGGAACACTGAAGCTTTCTTT. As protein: CASSLARTRNTEAFF.

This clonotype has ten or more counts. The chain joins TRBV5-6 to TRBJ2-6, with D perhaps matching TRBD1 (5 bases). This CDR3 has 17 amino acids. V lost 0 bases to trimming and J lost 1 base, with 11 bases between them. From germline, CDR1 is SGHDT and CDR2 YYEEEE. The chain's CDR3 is CASSLALAGSGANVLTF. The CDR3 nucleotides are TGTGCCAGCAGCTTGGCCCTGGCAGGGTCTGGGGCCAACGTCCTGACTTTC.

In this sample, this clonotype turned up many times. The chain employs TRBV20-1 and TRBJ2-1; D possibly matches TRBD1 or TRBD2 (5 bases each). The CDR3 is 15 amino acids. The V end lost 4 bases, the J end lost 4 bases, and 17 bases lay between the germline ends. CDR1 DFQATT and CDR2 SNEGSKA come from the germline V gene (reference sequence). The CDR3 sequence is CSAKRPGRGYNEQFF. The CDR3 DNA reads TGCAGTGCTAAGCGACCGGGACGGGGATACAATGAGCAGTTCTTC.

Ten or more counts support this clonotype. As DNA, the CDR3 is TGCGCCAGCGGGACAACTGCCTACGAGCAGTACTTC. Its translation: CASGTTAYEQYF. The chain recombines TRBV5-1 with TRBJ2-7; possibly TRBD1 for D (6 bases). This CDR3 region has 12 residues. V was cut by 7 bases and J by 2 bases, with 10 bases left in between. Germline V gene data show CDR1 as SGHRS and CDR2 as YFSETQ.

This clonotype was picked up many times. Here the CDR3 DNA reads TGTGCCAGCAGCTTGGGTCTGGGAAATTCACCCCTCCACTTT. Translation gives CASSLGLGNSPLHF. The V and J genes are TRBV5-8 and TRBJ1-6, with no clear D. The CDR3 sequence is 14 residues long. Per germline, CDR1 SGHTS and CDR2 YDEGEE. V was trimmed by 0 bases and J by 7 bases, leaving 8 bases between them.

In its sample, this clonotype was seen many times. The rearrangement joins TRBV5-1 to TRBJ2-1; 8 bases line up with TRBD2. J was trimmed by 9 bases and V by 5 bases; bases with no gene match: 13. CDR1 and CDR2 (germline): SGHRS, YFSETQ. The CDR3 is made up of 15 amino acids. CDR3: CASRDAGGGFSEQFF. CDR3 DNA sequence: TGCGCCAGCAGAGACGCGGGGGGCGGTTTCAGTGAGCAGTTCTTC.